These 31 T cell receptor beta chains came from one sample sequenced in a study of blood T cells in healthy people across ages. Primers used in a second PCR of about 7 to 11 cycles were a sample-barcoded 5' primer and a J-beta primer mix. TCRdb ran MiXCR on the 5' RACE reads and lists one entry per CDR3 protein. The top ten hold 15% of the sample, which has about 700,000 distinct CDR3 sequences, about 30% seen once. Material for sequencing was blood. The source is a woman aged 80 or over in good health.

Regarding this clonotype: This clone may be a read error of a much larger clone one base away. The rearrangement joins TRBV7-2 to TRBJ2-5; either TRBD1 or TRBD2 may fit D (5 bases each). Germline V CDR1 and CDR2: SGHTA, FQGNSA. The CDR3 has 14 residues. Trimming took 4 bases from V and 7 from J, leaving 16 bases between them. The DNA of the CDR3 is TGTGCCAGCAGCTGGGACGGTACTCTTGTGACCCAGTACTTC. The encoded protein is CASSWDGTLVTQYF. The full variable domain, completed using reference TRBV7-2 and TRBJ2-5, is GAGVSQSPSNKVTEKGKDVELRCDPISGHTALYWYRQSLGQGLEFLIYFQGNSAPDKSGLPSDRFSAERTGGSVSTLTIQRTQQEDSAVYLCASSWDGTLVTQYFGPGTRLLVL.

This clonotype came up a few times. The chain has TRBV19 and TRBJ2-6, with 7 bases that match TRBD1. V was pared by 4 bases and J by 0 bases, with 3 bases of the junction left unmatched. Looked up from germline, CDR1 is LNHDA and CDR2 is SQIVND (reference sequence). CDR3 length equals 16 residues. Here the CDR3 reads CASSRAGGSGANVLTF. The CDR3 DNA reads as TGTGCCAGTAGTAGGGCAGGGGGCTCTGGGGCCAACGTCCTGACTTTC.

In this sample, this clonotype turned up many times. CDR3 protein: CATSDSGQGKETQYF. CDR3 sequence (DNA): TGTGCCACCAGTGATTCCGGGCAGGGAAAAGAGACCCAGTACTTC. This rearrangement joins TRBV24-1 to TRBJ2-5, with a weak D call TRBD1 (5 bases). The CDR3 contains 15 residues. CDR1 is KGHDR, CDR2 SFDVKD, per germline. Trimming removed 2 bases at V and 3 bases at J, with 12 bases between.

Details on this clonotype: Given a much more abundant clone one base away, this may be a read error. This chain links TRBV7-8 with TRBJ1-2; a possible D gene is TRBD1 (6 bases). Germline V CDR1 and CDR2: SGHVS, FQNEAQ. This CDR3 is built from 14 residues. In nucleotides, the CDR3 is TGTGACAGCAGCTTAGCGAAAGGGGGCTATGGCTACACCTTC. Protein sequence: CDSSLAKGGYGYTF.

The rearrangement links TRBV6-1 to TRBJ1-5; D is ambiguous. This CDR3 has 17 residues. The V end lost 2 bases, the J end lost 1 base, and 15 bases lay between the germline ends. CDR1 MNHNS and CDR2 SASEGT come from the germline V gene. CDR3 residues: CASSETGYRASNQPQHF. For the CDR3, the DNA is TGTGCCAGCAGTGAAACCGGGTATAGGGCAAGCAATCAGCCCCAGCATTTT.

The chain links TRBV20-1 to TRBJ2-7; 9 positions match TRBD1. The germline V gene encodes CDR1 DFQATT and CDR2 SNEGSKA (reference sequence). The CDR3 loop spans 15 amino acids. V was pared by 2 bases and J by 1 base, with 6 bases of the junction left unmatched. As DNA, the CDR3 is TGCAGTGCTAGACCCGGACAGGGGTTTTCCTACGAGCAGTACTTC. Amino acid sequence: CSARPGQGFSYEQYF.

A note on this clonotype: Since a much larger clone is just one base distant, this may be a read error. The chain has TRBV6-1 and TRBJ2-3; TRBD1 might be the D (6 bases). The CDR3 is made up of 15 amino acids. Germline V lookup: CDR1 MNHNS, CDR2 SASEGT. The CDR3 protein is CAGSETVRGPDTQYF. The DNA of the CDR3 is TGTGCCGGCAGTGAAACGGTCAGGGGCCCAGATACGCAGTATTTT.

About this clonotype: Relative to the germline gene, one junction end is altered; a read error may explain this. The gene calls are TRBV12-3 or TRBV12-4 and TRBJ1-5; unclear D gene. The CDR3 runs 12 residues. The CDR3 sequence: CASSPTGQPRHF. In nucleotides, the CDR3 is TGTGCCAGCAGTCCCACGGGTCAGCCCCGGCATTTT.

This clonotype has more than one count but fewer than ten. The CDR3 spells CASSPVGGQGYNEQYF. The CDR3 coding sequence is TGTGCCAGCTCACCTGTCGGAGGACAGGGATACAATGAGCAGTACTTC. V usage is TRBV18 and J usage is TRBJ2-1, with TRBD1 matching 8 bases. The J call may be mistaken, given a closer DNA end match to TRBJ2-7. CDR3 size: 16 residues. CDR1 is KGHSH and CDR2 is LQKENI in the germline V gene.

This clonotype occurred many times. This chain joins TRBV7-2 and TRBJ1-2, with a tentative D call TRBD1 (5 bases). Germline V gives CDR1 SGHTA, CDR2 FQGNSA. V was cut by 5 bases and J by 5 bases, with 18 bases left in between. The CDR3 totals 15 residues. This CDR3 reads CASSPRTGWGYGYTF. The CDR3 DNA is TGTGCCAGCAGCCCCCGCACGGGCTGGGGGTATGGCTACACCTTC. Full variable domain (rest looked up from reference TRBV7-2 and TRBJ1-2): GAGVSQSPSNKVTEKGKDVELRCDPISGHTALYWYRQSLGQGLEFLIYFQGNSAPDKSGLPSDRFSAERTGGSVSTLTIQRTQQEDSAVYLCASSPRTGWGYGYTFGSGTRLTVV.

This clonotype was seen repeatedly, ten times or more. V is TRBV20-1 and J is TRBJ2-7, with D tentatively TRBD1 (5 bases). The ends were cut back, 0 bases at V and 5 bases at J, with 8 bases in the middle. Germline assignment: CDR1 DFQATT and CDR2 SNEGSKA (reference sequence). The CDR3 runs to 12 residues. The CDR3 loop is CSARESGNEQYF. CDR3 coding DNA: TGCAGTGCTAGAGAGTCAGGGAACGAGCAGTACTTC.

This clonotype was detected many times. The chain is built from TRBV6-1 and TRBJ2-1, with TRBD1 identical over 8 bases. The V gene end was trimmed by 5 bases and the J gene end by 6 bases; junction bases not matched to a gene: 9. Germline CDR1 reads MNHNS; CDR2 reads SASEGT. This CDR3 comprises 15 residues. The CDR3 DNA is TGTGCCAGCAGTTTTAGCGGACAGGGAAGCAATGAGCAGTTCTTC. Amino acid sequence: CASSFSGQGSNEQFF.

Of note for this clonotype: It may be a read error: a sequence one base away is much more abundant. The chain joins TRBV5-1 to TRBJ1-1; a possible D gene is TRBD1 (6 bases). The CDR3 has 16 amino acids. In germline, CDR1 is SGHRS, CDR2 YFSETQ. Written as DNA, the CDR3 is TGCGCCAACAGCTTGGCAACAGGGATGGAGAACACTGAAGCTTTCTTT. Amino acid sequence: CANSLATGMENTEAFF.

This clonotype turned up a few times. The CDR3 here is CASSSVRDSAEAFF. CDR3 DNA sequence: TGTGCCAGCAGTTCGGTAAGGGATTCAGCTGAAGCTTTCTTT. The rearrangement joins TRBV6-6 to TRBJ1-1; unclear D gene. Germline V gives CDR1 MNHNY, CDR2 SVGAGI (reference sequence). This CDR3 has 14 amino acids. With 4 bases removed from V and 6 bases from J, the gap between germline ends came to 15 bases.

Points on this clonotype: A much larger clone differs from this one at a single base, so this may be a read error. The genes are TRBV20-1 and TRBJ1-1; D unclear. V lost 4 bases to trimming and J lost 1 base, with 7 bases between them. CDR3 length: 12 residues. Germline CDR1 reads DFQATT; CDR2 reads SNEGSKA (reference sequence). The CDR3 sequence is CSAKVRNTEAFF. The CDR3 DNA reads TGCAGTGCTAAAGTTCGGAACACTGAAGCTTTCTTT.

The chain combines TRBV7-9 with TRBJ2-5, with 12 positions matching TRBD2. This CDR3 contains 17 residues. Trimming took 2 bases from V and 0 from J; bases not matched to a gene: 4. Germline V CDR1 and CDR2: SEHNR, FQNEAQ (reference sequence). As DNA, the CDR3 is TGTGCCAGCAGCTTATCTAGCGGGGGGGCGTACCAAGAGACCCAGTACTTC. Translation gives CASSLSSGGAYQETQYF.

The gene calls are TRBV10-2 and TRBJ1-2; D remains unclear. CDR1 is WSHSY, CDR2 SAAADI, per germline. There are 14 residues in the CDR3. Trimming pared 0 bases from V and 4 bases from J, leaving 9 bases between. CDR3 residues: CASSESFQIYGYTF. CDR3 bases: TGCGCCAGCAGTGAGTCGTTCCAGATCTATGGCTACACCTTC.

This clonotype has at least ten counts. This sequence joins TRBV5-8 and TRBJ1-2, with 7 bases fitting TRBD1. Germline loops: CDR1 SGHTS, CDR2 YDEGEE. This CDR3 is 11 amino acids long. The V segment lost 0 bases and the J segment 10 bases; nucleotides outside the gene matches: 0. The CDR3 coding sequence is TGTGCCAGCAGCTTGGAGGGGGCCTACACCTTC. As protein: CASSLEGAYTF.

The rearrangement links TRBV7-3 to TRBJ2-1; possibly TRBD2 for D (5 bases). The V and J ends lost 2 bases and 8 bases respectively, with 10 bases between them. The CDR3 length is 13 residues. Germline CDR1 and CDR2: SGHTA and FQGTGA. CDR3 nucleotides: TGTGCCAGCAGCTTAGGCGAGAGGGATGAGCAGTTCTTC. Translating it yields CASSLGERDEQFF.

This clonotype was seen ten or more times. The rearrangement links TRBV7-9 to TRBJ2-1; 8 bases line up with TRBD1. Germline trimming cut 7 bases from V and 7 bases from J; bases unmatched to any gene: 12. The germline V gene has CDR1 SEHNR and CDR2 FQNEAQ (reference sequence). This CDR3 comprises 15 residues. CDR3 DNA: TGTGCCAGCACCCGGGGGCGGGACAGGTCAAATGAGCAGTTCTTC. It specifies CASTRGRDRSNEQFF.

This clonotype was counted many times. The V gene is TRBV7-2, the J gene TRBJ2-7; perhaps D is TRBD1 or TRBD2 (5 bases each). This CDR3 has 14 residues. The germline CDR1 and CDR2 sequences are SGHTA and FQGNSA. Trimming took 0 bases from V and 6 from J, leaving 12 bases between them. DNA for the CDR3: TGTGCCAGCAGCTTAGCGGGGGTCGGGGTCGAGCAGTACTTC. As protein: CASSLAGVGVEQYF.

CDR3 DNA sequence: TGCAGTGCTGGAGCGGAAAGCTCCTACGAGCAGTACTTC. Amino acids: CSAGAESSYEQYF. J is TRBJ2-7 and V is TRBV20-1, with D possibly TRBD2 on 5 matching bases. Germline V CDR1 and CDR2: DFQATT, SNEGSKA (reference sequence). The CDR3 covers 13 residues. V was cut by 5 bases and J by 0 bases, with 11 bases left in between.

This chain joins TRBV20-1 and TRBJ1-2, with 9 bases aligning to TRBD1. Germline CDR1 reads DFQATT; CDR2 reads SNEGSKA (reference sequence). V shed 3 bases and J 2 bases; nucleotides not matched to a gene: 7. The CDR3 length is 15 residues. The CDR3: CSARDRGQGNYGYTF. The DNA of the CDR3 is TGCAGTGCTAGGGACCGGGGACAGGGAAACTATGGCTACACCTTC.

Concerning this clonotype: A much larger clone sits a single nucleotide away, making a read error possible. The chain combines TRBV7-2 with TRBJ2-7; D is undetermined. This CDR3 contains 13 residues. Germline-derived CDR1 and CDR2 are SGHTA and FQGNSA. Trimming removed 1 base at V and 7 bases at J, with 11 bases between. The DNA of the CDR3 is TGTGCCAGCAGCTTAGTGCCCGCGAATGAGCAGTACTTC. Translation: CASSLVPANEQYF.

The chain employs TRBV7-8 and TRBJ1-4; 12 bases line up with TRBD1. Germline CDR1 SGHVS, CDR2 FQNEAQ. The CDR3 has 19 amino acids. V trimming: 1 base; J trimming: 0 bases; junction bases outside the gene matches: 6. This CDR3 reads CASSLGRDRGRPTNEKLFF. CDR3 nucleotide sequence: TGTGCCAGCAGCTTAGGGCGGGACAGGGGGCGACCAACTAATGAAAAACTGTTTTTT. Combining the CDR3 with reference TRBV7-8 and TRBJ1-4 gives the whole variable domain GAGVSQSPRYKVAKRGQDVALRCDPISGHVSLFWYQQALGQGPEFLTYFQNEAQLDKSGLPSDRFFAERPEGSVSTLKIQRTQQEDSAVYLCASSLGRDRGRPTNEKLFFGSGTQLSVL.

This clonotype was counted ten times or more. This rearrangement joins TRBV6-1 to TRBJ2-7, with 7 positions matching TRBD2. The germline CDR1 and CDR2 sequences are MNHNS and SASEGT. Unmatched junction bases numbered 7, after V lost 8 bases and J lost 3 bases. This CDR3 is built from 13 residues. CDR3 sequence reads: CASVGGSLYEQYF. The DNA of the CDR3 is TGTGCCAGCGTGGGGGGGAGTCTCTACGAGCAGTACTTC.

The chain recombines TRBV5-1 with TRBJ2-2, with D possibly TRBD1 on 7 matching bases. The CDR3 runs 17 residues. Germline CDR1 is SGHRS and CDR2 is YFSETQ. Trimming shortened V by 4 bases and J by 5 bases, and 21 bases separated the two germline ends. CDR3 residues: CASSRLAGGMETGELFF. CDR3 in DNA: TGCGCCAGCAGCCGGCTTGCAGGGGGGATGGAAACCGGGGAGCTGTTTTTT.

This chain connects TRBV10-3 to TRBJ1-6; tentative D call: TRBD1 (5 bases). Germline V gene lookup returns CDR1 ENHRY and CDR2 SYGVKD. CDR3 length equals 13 residues. V dropped 4 bases and J dropped 7 bases, with 8 bases sitting between them. The CDR3 DNA reads TGTGCCATCAGTGTGGGGGGAAATTCACCCCTCCACTTT. It codes for CAISVGGNSPLHF.

This clonotype was counted ten times or more. The chain joins TRBV20-1 to TRBJ2-7; unclear D gene. Germline CDR1 is DFQATT and CDR2 is SNEGSKA (reference sequence). The CDR3 sequence is 12 residues long. V dropped 7 bases and J dropped 0 bases, with 10 bases sitting between them. Written as DNA, the CDR3 is TGCAGTGTTTGGTTAGGCTCCTACGAGCAGTACTTC. Its translation: CSVWLGSYEQYF.

This clonotype was detected a few times. This clone may be a read error of a much larger clone one base away. This sequence joins TRBV12-3 or TRBV12-4 and TRBJ2-1; TRBD1 matches 9 bases. V shed 4 bases and J 8 bases; nucleotides not matched to a gene: 6. The CDR3 is 14 amino acids. The CDR3 DNA follows: TGTGCCAGCAGTTGGCTGGGACAGGGCTATGAGCAGTTCTTC. Translation: CASSWLGQGYEQFF.

The rearrangement joins TRBV5-1 to TRBJ2-1; weak D call: TRBD2 (5 bases). Germline V CDR1 and CDR2: SGHRS, YFSETQ. This CDR3 comprises 15 residues. V lost 3 bases, J lost 2 bases, and 12 bases lay in between. The CDR3 loop reads CASSSDGGAYNEQFF. CDR3 nucleotides: TGCGCCAGCAGCTCGGACGGAGGCGCCTACAATGAGCAGTTCTTC.